The following is a T cell receptor beta chain sequence with its context. This CDR3 is built from 14 residues. Germline loops: CDR1 SGHTS, CDR2 YDEGEE. V lost 10 bases, J lost 4 bases, and 21 bases lay in between. The assay was immunoSEQ multiplex PCR, and TCRdb's table has in-frame clones only and misses some. The sample has millions of clones, approximately 94% seen once. As defined, naive CD8 cells were CD45RO-negative and positively selected for CCR7, with terminally differentiated effector memory CD45RA+ cells excluded. The source of the sample is a study of shared clonotypes between healthy human individuals.

The sequenced sample was naive CD8+ T cells from PBMCs. V gene TRBV5-8 combines with J gene TRBJ2-7; either TRBD1 or TRBD2 may fit D (5 bases each). This TCR was sampled from a man between 18 and 35 years old in good health. Some clones in this sample may be carry-over from other donors' samples. CDR3 sequence (DNA): TGTGCCGGGCAGCCCGGGACCACCACTTACGAGCAGTACTTC. Translating gives CAGQPGTTTYEQYF.